The subject of this entry is one T cell receptor beta chain. The data are from a study of blood T cell repertoires in COVID-19. In the study overall: T cells, B-cell-depleted T cells, or PBMCs supplied cDNA or gDNA.

The protocol was immunoSEQ multiplex PCR, while the TCRdb copy is restricted to in-frame clones and leaves out a portion. The table lists approximately 150,000 clones, 70% to 90% of them singletons. V lost 5 bases to trimming and J lost 1 base, with 11 bases between them. The CDR3 extends over 14 amino acids. Germline lookup yields CDR1 SEHNR and CDR2 FQNEAQ (reference sequence). Seattle patient enrollment occurred during active infection, with longitudinal follow-up thereafter. Input material: peripheral blood. The receptor was isolated from a woman in her 50s with COVID-19, enrolled during active disease. The rearrangement uses TRBV7-9 and TRBJ1-1; the D gene is possibly TRBD1 (6 bases). The CDR3 is CASSEGHRNTEAFF. CDR3 coding DNA: TGTGCCAGCAGCGAGGGACATCGGAACACTGAAGCTTTCTTT. Supplemented by reference TRBV7-9 and TRBJ1-1, the full variable domain reads DTGVSQNPRHKITKRGQNVTFRCDPISEHNRLYWYRQTLGQGPEFLTYFQNEAQLEKSRLLSDRFSAERPKGSFSTLEIQRTEQGDSAMYLCASSEGHRNTEAFFGQGTRLTVV.